Below, one TCR beta chain is given with its context. The sample comes from a study of blood T cell repertoires in COVID-19. TCRdb keeps only in-frame clones here, not all; method: immunoSEQ multiplex PCR. The sample lists about 330,000 clones; more than 70% were seen once. Trimming stripped 3 bases from V and 2 bases from J, with 10 bases between. Germline V lookup: CDR1 KGHDR, CDR2 SFDVKD. CDR3 length: 15 residues. This chain links TRBV24-1 with TRBJ1-5; the D is unclear. The clonotype originates from a young woman who had recovered from COVID-19. Sequenced material: PBMCs or T cells enriched from blood (not recorded which). The CDR3 coding sequence is TGTGCCACCAGTGATGCGGTCAGTGGCAATCAGCCCCAGCATTTT. It is translated as CATSDAVSGNQPQHF.